This passage covers 15 T cell receptor beta chains from one sample sequenced in a study of CD8+ T cells in alopecia areata. It was cDNA, reverse transcribed from extracted RNA, that served as the sequencing template. TCRdb keeps only in-frame clones here, not all; method: immunoSEQ multiplex PCR. The data hold 110,000 or so clones, with 50% to 65% observed a single time. The treatment denotes: oral pan-JAK inhibitor, 5-10 mg twice daily. The sample in question was CD4+ T cells sorted from blood, obtained at week 24, from a patient treated with tofacitinib. These receptors came from a human donor with alopecia areata.

V is TRBV7-2 and J is TRBJ2-5; D gene unclear. The V end lost 3 bases, the J end lost 0 bases, and 2 bases lay between the germline ends. In germline, CDR1 is SGHTA, CDR2 FQGNSA. CDR3 length equals 12 residues. The CDR3 DNA follows: TGTGCCAGCAGCTTCGACCAAGAGACCCAGTACTTC. It is translated as CASSFDQETQYF. The full variable domain, in which reference TRBV7-2 and TRBJ2-5 provide the parts outside the CDR3, is GAGVSQSPSNKVTEKGKDVELRCDPISGHTALYWYRQSLGQGLEFLIYFQGNSAPDKSGLPSDRFSAERTGGSVSTLTIQRTQQEDSAVYLCASSFDQETQYFGPGTRLLVL.

The V and J genes are TRBV19 and TRBJ2-2; D unclear. Germline values: CDR1 LNHDA, CDR2 SQIVND (reference sequence). Trimming took 0 bases from V and 7 from J, leaving 6 bases between them. This CDR3 contains 13 residues. The CDR3 protein is CASSIDGIGELFF. The CDR3 DNA reads as TGTGCCAGTAGTATAGACGGAATCGGGGAGCTGTTTTTT.

The chain recombines TRBV11-2 with TRBJ2-7; D call uncertain. Germline assignment: CDR1 SGHAT and CDR2 FQNNGV. Trimming took off 4 bases at V and 0 bases at J, with 19 bases between the two ends. The CDR3 contains 17 residues. Here the CDR3 reads CASSSAVGYVRSYEQYF. The CDR3 DNA is TGTGCCAGCAGCTCCGCGGTAGGGTACGTTCGCTCCTACGAGCAGTACTTC.

J is TRBJ1-1 and V is TRBV25-1, with 7 bases lining up with TRBD1. Germline V lookup: CDR1 MGHDK, CDR2 SYGVNS. The CDR3 has 14 amino acids. The junction had 11 bases not matched to a gene; V was cut back by 5 bases and J by 8 bases. The CDR3 region is CASSLNFEGAEAFF. The CDR3 region has the DNA TGTGCCAGCAGTTTGAACTTCGAGGGGGCGGAAGCTTTCTTT. Complete variable domain (other parts from reference TRBV25-1 and TRBJ1-1): EADIYQTPRYLVIGTGKKITLECSQTMGHDKMYWYQQDPGMELHLIHYSYGVNSTEKGDLSSESTVSRIRTEHFPLTLESARPSHTSQYLCASSLNFEGAEAFFGQGTRLTVV.

This clone was seen a few times. The rearrangement links TRBV7-2 to TRBJ2-5; maybe TRBD2 (6 bases). This CDR3 has 16 amino acids. Germline assignment: CDR1 SGHTA and CDR2 FQGNSA. V was trimmed by 1 base and J by 2 bases, leaving 14 bases between them. The CDR3 DNA is TGTGCCAGCAGCTTAGTTTACGGGGGTGGTCAAGAGACCCAGTACTTC. Its protein is CASSLVYGGGQETQYF.

The table lists this clone with a count of one. This sequence joins TRBV7-2 and TRBJ1-2; no definite D call. V lost 0 bases and J lost 5, with 10 bases in between. The CDR3 runs 14 residues. In germline, CDR1 is SGHTA, CDR2 FQGNSA. CDR3 residues: CASSLAETTYGYTF. CDR3 nucleotides: TGTGCCAGCAGCTTAGCAGAAACCACGTATGGCTACACCTTC. Looking up the rest from reference TRBV7-2 and TRBJ1-2 gives the full variable domain: GAGVSQSPSNKVTEKGKDVELRCDPISGHTALYWYRQSLGQGLEFLIYFQGNSAPDKSGLPSDRFSAERTGGSVSTLTIQRTQQEDSAVYLCASSLAETTYGYTFGSGTRLTVV.

The chain joins TRBV5-1 to TRBJ2-5; TRBD2 aligns across 9 bases. Germline V gives CDR1 SGHRS, CDR2 YFSETQ. CDR3 size: 15 residues. V lost 0 bases, J lost 2 bases, and 2 bases stayed unmatched. CDR3 nucleotide sequence: TGCGCCAGCAGCTTGGGACTAGCGGCGCAAGAGACCCAGTACTTC. Protein product: CASSLGLAAQETQYF.

The gene calls are TRBV11-3 and TRBJ2-5; tentative D call: TRBD2 (6 bases). Trimming pared 1 base from V and 3 bases from J, leaving 15 bases between. The CDR3 runs 16 residues. The germline gives CDR1 SGHNT, CDR2 YENEEA. The CDR3 sequence is CASSLGLSAGKETQYF. DNA for the CDR3: TGTGCCAGCAGCTTAGGGCTTAGCGCGGGGAAAGAGACCCAGTACTTC.

This clone has just a few counts. The chain uses TRBV29-1 and TRBJ1-2, with D perhaps matching TRBD1 (5 bases). This CDR3 is built from 13 residues. Per the germline V gene, CDR1 is SQVTM and CDR2 is ANQGSEA. V lost 0 bases and J lost 8, with 13 bases in between. DNA for the CDR3: TGCAGCGTTGAAGATCTAAGGGGAGGAGGCTACACCTTC. As protein: CSVEDLRGGGYTF.

The J gene is TRBJ2-5, the V gene TRBV7-2; D is unclear. The CDR3 is 13 residues long. Germline V gives CDR1 SGHTA, CDR2 FQGNSA. The ends were cut back, 6 bases at V and 6 bases at J, with 14 bases in the middle. Here the CDR3 reads CASSSGPNKTQYF. CDR3 nucleotides: TGTGCCAGCAGTTCCGGGCCGAATAAGACCCAGTACTTC.

The chain uses TRBV29-1 and TRBJ2-7, with D hard to call. V shed 4 bases and J shed 1 base, with 8 bases lying between them. This CDR3 spans 12 amino acids. Per the germline V gene, CDR1 is SQVTM and CDR2 is ANQGSEA. The CDR3 DNA sequence: TGCAGCGTTGCGGTCAGTTCCTACGAGCAGTACTTC. Translation: CSVAVSSYEQYF.

The V call is TRBV5-4, the J call TRBJ2-7; 9 positions match TRBD1. Germline V gene data show CDR1 as SGHNT and CDR2 as YYREEE (reference sequence). CDR3 length: 15 amino acids. Losses at the gene ends were 1 base for V and 11 bases for J; bases not matched to a gene: 13. CDR3 nucleotides: TGTGCCAGCAGCTTGAGGGGACAGGGCATGTCTATAGAGTACTTC. It is translated as CASSLRGQGMSIEYF.

This chain connects TRBV20-1 to TRBJ2-1; D unclear. The V end was cut by 4 bases, the J end by 9 bases, with 10 bases between. Germline CDR1 and CDR2: DFQATT and SNEGSKA (reference sequence). The CDR3 sequence is 11 residues long. DNA of the CDR3: TGCAGTGCTAAAGGGTCCAGTGAGCAGTTCTTC. It codes for CSAKGSSEQFF.

The V and J genes are TRBV15 and TRBJ1-2, with D hard to call. V was cut by 0 bases and J by 6 bases, with 14 bases left in between. The germline CDR1 and CDR2 sequences are LNHNV and YYDKDF (reference sequence). The length of the CDR3 is 15 residues. The chain's CDR3 is CATSREGIAVDGYTF. The CDR3 DNA reads TGTGCCACCAGCAGAGAGGGGATTGCGGTTGATGGCTACACCTTC.

The chain employs TRBV9 and TRBJ1-1, with D possibly being TRBD1 (5 bases). V lost 5 bases, J lost 1 base, and 15 bases lay in between. Germline CDR1 SGDLS, CDR2 YYNGEE. This CDR3 is 15 amino acids long. The DNA of the CDR3 is TGTGCCAGCAGTTACTTGGGACGCCGGAACACTGAAGCTTTCTTT. Amino acids: CASSYLGRRNTEAFF.